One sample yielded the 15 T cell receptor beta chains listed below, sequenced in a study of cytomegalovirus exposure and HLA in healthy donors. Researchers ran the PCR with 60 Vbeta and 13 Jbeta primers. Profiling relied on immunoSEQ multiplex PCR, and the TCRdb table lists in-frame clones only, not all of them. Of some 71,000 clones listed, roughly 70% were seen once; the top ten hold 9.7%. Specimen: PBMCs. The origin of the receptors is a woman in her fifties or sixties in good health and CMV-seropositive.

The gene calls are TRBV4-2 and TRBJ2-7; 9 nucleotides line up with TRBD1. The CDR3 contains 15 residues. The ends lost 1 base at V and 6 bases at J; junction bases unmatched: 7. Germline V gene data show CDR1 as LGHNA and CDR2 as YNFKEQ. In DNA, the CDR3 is TGTGCCAGCAGCCAAGCGGGGACAGGGTACGCCGAGCAGTACTTC. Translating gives CASSQAGTGYAEQYF.

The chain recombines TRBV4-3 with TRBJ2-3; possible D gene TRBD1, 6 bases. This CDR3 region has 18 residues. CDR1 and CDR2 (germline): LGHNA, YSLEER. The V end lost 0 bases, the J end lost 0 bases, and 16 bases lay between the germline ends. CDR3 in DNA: TGCGCCAGCAGCCAAGAGAGGGGGACCGGTACTAGCACAGATACGCAGTATTTT. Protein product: CASSQERGTGTSTDTQYF.

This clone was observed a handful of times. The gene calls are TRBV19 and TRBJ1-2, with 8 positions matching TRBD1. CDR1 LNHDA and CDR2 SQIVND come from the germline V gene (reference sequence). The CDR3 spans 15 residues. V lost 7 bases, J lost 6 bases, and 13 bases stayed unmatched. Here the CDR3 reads CASNPTGARFHGYTF. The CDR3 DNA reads TGTGCCAGTAACCCGACAGGGGCAAGATTTCATGGCTACACCTTC.

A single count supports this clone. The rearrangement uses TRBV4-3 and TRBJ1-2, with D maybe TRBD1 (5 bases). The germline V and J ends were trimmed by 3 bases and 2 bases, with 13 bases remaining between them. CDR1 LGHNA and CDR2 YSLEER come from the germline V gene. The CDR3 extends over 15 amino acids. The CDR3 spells CASSQARTLNYGYTF. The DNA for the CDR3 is TGCGCCAGCAGCCAGGCTCGGACATTAAACTATGGCTACACCTTC.

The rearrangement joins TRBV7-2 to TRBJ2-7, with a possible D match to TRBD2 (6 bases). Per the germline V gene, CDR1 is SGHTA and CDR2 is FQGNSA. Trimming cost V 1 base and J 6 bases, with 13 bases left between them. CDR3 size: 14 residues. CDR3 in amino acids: CASSLVAGPSEQYF. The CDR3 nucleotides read TGTGCCAGCAGCTTAGTGGCGGGACCATCCGAGCAGTACTTC. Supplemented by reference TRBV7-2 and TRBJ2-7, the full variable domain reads GAGVSQSPSNKVTEKGKDVELRCDPISGHTALYWYRQSLGQGLEFLIYFQGNSAPDKSGLPSDRFSAERTGGSVSTLTIQRTQQEDSAVYLCASSLVAGPSEQYFGPGTRLTVT.

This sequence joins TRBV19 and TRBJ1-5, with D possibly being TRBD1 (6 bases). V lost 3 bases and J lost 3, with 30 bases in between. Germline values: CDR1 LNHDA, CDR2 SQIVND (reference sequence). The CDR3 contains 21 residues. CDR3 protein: CASSIRGTLSYAEHPNQPQHF. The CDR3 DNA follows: TGTGCCAGTAGTATCAGGGGAACCCTCTCCTATGCTGAACACCCCAATCAGCCCCAGCATTTT.

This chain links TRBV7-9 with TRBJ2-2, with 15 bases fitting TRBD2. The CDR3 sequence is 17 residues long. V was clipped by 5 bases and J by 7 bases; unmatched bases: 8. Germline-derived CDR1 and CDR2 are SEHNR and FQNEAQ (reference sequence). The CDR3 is CASSLKGLAGGIGELFF. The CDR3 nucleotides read TGTGCCAGCAGCCTGAAGGGACTAGCGGGAGGTATCGGGGAGCTGTTTTTT. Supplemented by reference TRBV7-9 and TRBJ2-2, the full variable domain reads DTGVSQNPRHKITKRGQNVTFRCDPISEHNRLYWYRQTLGQGPEFLTYFQNEAQLEKSRLLSDRFSAERPKGSFSTLEIQRTEQGDSAMYLCASSLKGLAGGIGELFFGEGSRLTVL.

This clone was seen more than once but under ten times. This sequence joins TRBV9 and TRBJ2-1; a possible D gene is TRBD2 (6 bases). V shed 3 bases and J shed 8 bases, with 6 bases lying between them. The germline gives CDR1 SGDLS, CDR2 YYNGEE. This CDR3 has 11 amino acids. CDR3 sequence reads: CASSGRDEQFF. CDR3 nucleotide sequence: TGTGCCAGCAGCGGGAGGGATGAGCAGTTCTTC.

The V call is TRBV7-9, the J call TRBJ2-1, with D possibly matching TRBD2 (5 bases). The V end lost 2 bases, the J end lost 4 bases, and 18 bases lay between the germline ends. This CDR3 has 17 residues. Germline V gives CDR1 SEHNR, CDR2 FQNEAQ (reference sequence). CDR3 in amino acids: CASSLKLTGSWYNEQFF. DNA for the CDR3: TGTGCCAGCAGCTTAAAGTTGACTGGGAGTTGGTACAATGAGCAGTTCTTC.

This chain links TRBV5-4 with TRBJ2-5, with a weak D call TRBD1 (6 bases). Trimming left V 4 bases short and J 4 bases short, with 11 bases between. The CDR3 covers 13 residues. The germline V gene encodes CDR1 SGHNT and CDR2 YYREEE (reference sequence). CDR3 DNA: TGTGCCAGCAGCCCACAGGGCCGAGAGACCCAGTACTTC. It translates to CASSPQGRETQYF. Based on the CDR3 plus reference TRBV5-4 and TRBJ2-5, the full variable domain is ETGVTQSPTHLIKTRGQQVTLRCSSQSGHNTVSWYQQALGQGPQFIFQYYREEENGRGNFPPRFSGLQFPNYSSELNVNALELDDSALYLCASSPQGRETQYFGPGTRLLVL.

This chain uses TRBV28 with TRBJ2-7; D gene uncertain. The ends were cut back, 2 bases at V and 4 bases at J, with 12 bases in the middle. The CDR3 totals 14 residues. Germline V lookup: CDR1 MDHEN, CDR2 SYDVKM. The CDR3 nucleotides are TGTGCCAGCAGTTTAACGTCCCTCGGGTACGAGCAGTACTTC. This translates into CASSLTSLGYEQYF.

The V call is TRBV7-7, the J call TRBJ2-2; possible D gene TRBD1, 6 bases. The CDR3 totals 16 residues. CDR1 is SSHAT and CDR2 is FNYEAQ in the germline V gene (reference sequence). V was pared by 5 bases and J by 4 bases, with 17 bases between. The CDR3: CASSGEQGAGTGELFF. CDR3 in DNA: TGTGCCAGCAGCGGAGAACAGGGTGCTGGCACCGGGGAGCTGTTTTTT.

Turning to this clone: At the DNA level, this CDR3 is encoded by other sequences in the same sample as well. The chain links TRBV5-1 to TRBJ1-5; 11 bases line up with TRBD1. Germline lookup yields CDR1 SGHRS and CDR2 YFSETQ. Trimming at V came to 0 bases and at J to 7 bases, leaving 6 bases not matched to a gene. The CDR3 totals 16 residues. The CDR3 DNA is TGCGCCAGCAGCTTGGATGGGACAGGGGGTGGCCAGCCCCAGCATTTT. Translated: CASSLDGTGGGQPQHF. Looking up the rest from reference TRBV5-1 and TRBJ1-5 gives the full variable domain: KAGVTQTPRYLIKTRGQQVTLSCSPISGHRSVSWYQQTPGQGLQFLFEYFSETQRNKGNFPGRFSGRQFSNSRSEMNVSTLELGDSALYLCASSLDGTGGGQPQHFGDGTRLSIL.

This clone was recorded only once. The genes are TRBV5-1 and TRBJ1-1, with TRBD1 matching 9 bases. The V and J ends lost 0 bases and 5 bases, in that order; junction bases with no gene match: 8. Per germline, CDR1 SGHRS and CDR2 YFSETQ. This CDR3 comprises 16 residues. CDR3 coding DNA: TGCGCCAGCAGCTTGGCCGGGGGACAGGGTCATACTGAAGCTTTCTTT. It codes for CASSLAGGQGHTEAFF.

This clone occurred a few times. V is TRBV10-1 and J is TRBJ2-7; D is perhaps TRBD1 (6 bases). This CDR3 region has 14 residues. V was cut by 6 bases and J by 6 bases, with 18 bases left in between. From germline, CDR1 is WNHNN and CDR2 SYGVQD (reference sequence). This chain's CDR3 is CASSVGTPLAEQYF. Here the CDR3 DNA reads TGCGCCAGCAGCGTCGGGACACCTCTTGCCGAGCAGTACTTC.